This T cell receptor beta chain is from a study of T and B cells in COVID-19 patients. Study summary: Blood was sampled from COVID-19 patients who were either actively infected or recovered. About 90% of the roughly 20 active-infection patients had comorbidities associated with unfavorable COVID-19 outcome.

Blood genomic DNA input for TRB amplification was about 220-500 ng. This CDR3 region has 15 residues. The germline gives CDR1 SGHRS, CDR2 YFSETQ. With 0 bases clipped from V and 3 bases from J, the junction kept 2 bases outside the gene matches. BIOMED2 TRB-A/B primer pools were used in multiplex TRB PCR. Via MiXCR, TCRdb re-called the multiplex PCR reads, giving one row per CDR3 protein. The data show 3,500 to 4,500 distinct CDR3 sequences, 20% to 25% seen once. The rearrangement joins TRBV5-1 to TRBJ1-4, with 7 positions matching TRBD1. This sequence originates from a human donor with active COVID-19. Sequencing was carried out using blood. CDR3 region: CASSLDRGANEKLFF. The CDR3 DNA reads TGCGCCAGCAGCTTGGACAGGGGCGCTAATGAAAAACTGTTTTTT.